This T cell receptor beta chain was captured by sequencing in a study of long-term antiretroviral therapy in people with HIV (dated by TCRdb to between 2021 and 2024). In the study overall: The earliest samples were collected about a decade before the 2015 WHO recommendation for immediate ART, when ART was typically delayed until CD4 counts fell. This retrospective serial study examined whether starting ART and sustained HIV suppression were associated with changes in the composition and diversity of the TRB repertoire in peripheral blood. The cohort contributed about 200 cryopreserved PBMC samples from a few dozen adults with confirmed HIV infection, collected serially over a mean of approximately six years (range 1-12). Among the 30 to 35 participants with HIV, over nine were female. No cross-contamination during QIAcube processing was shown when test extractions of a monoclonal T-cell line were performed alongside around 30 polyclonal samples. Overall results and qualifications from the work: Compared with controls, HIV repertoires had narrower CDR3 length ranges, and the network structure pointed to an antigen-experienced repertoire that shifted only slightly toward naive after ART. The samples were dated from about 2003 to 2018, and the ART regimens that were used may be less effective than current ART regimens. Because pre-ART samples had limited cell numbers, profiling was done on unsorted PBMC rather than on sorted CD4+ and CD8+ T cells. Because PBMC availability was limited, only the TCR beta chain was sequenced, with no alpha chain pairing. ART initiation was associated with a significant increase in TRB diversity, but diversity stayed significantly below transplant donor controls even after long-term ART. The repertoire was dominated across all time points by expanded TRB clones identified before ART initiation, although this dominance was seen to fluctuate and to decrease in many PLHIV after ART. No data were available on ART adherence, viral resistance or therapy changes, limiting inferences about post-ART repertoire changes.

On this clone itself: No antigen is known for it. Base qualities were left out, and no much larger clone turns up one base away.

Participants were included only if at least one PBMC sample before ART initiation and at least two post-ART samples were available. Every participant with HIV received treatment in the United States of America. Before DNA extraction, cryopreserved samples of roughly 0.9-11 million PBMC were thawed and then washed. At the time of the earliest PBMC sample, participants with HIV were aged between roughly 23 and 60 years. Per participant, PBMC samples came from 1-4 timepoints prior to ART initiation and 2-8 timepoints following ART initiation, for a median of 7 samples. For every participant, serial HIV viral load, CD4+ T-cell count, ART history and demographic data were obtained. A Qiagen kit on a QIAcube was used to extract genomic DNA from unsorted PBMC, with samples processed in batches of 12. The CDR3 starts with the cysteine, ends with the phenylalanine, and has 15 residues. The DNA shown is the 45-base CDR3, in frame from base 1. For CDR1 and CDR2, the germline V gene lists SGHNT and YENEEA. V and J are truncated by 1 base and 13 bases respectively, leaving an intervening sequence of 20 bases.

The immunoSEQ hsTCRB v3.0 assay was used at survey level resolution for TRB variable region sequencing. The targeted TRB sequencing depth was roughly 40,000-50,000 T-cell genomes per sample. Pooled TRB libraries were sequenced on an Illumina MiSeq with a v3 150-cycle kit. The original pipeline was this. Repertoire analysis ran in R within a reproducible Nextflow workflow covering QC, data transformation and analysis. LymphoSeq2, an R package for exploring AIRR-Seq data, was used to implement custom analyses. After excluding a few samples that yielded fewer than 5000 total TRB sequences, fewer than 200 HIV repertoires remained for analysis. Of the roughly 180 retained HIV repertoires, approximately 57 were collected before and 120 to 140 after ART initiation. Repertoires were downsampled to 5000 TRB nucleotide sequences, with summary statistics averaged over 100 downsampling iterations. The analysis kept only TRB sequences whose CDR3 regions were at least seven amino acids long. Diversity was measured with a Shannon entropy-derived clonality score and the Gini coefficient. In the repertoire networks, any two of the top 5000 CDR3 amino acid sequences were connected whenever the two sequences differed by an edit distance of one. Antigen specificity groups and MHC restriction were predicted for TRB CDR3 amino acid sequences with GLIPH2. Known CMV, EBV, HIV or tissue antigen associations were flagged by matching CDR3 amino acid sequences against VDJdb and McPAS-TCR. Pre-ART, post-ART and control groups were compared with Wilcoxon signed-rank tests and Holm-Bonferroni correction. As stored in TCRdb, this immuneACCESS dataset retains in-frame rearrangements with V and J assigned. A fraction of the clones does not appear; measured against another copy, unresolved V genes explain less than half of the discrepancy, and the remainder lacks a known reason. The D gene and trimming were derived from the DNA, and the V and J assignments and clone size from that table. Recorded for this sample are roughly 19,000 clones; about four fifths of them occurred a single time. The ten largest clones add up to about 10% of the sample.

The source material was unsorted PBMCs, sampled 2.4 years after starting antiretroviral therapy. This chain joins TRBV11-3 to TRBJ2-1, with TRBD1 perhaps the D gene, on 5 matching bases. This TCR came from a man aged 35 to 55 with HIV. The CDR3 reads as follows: CASSLAAGLTPEQFF. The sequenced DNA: TGTGCCAGCAGCTTAGCTGCAGGGTTGACCCCAGAACAGTTCTTC.